The T cell receptor beta chain under discussion was sequenced for a study of T cells in Graves' hyperthyroidism and ophthalmopathy. This clonotype was counted between two and nine times. Amplified TCR beta CDR3 regions came from RNA transcripts. A set of HTBI primers served as the primers for a first-round RT-PCR of the TCR CDR3. In TCRdb, the multiplex PCR reads were re-called with MiXCR into one record per CDR3 protein. The sample consists of about 320,000 distinct CDR3 sequences, 16% of them appearing once. The clonotype originates from a man aged 25-45 years with Graves' hyperthyroidism. The sequencing sample was made of blood.

CDR3 region: CASSVLGTTEAFF. The DNA for the CDR3 is TGTGCCAGCAGCGTCCTAGGGACCACTGAAGCTTTCTTT. The V gene is TRBV9, the J gene TRBJ1-1; possibly TRBD1 for D (5 bases). The ends were cut back, 2 bases at V and 4 bases at J, with 9 bases in the middle. The CDR3 spans 13 residues. CDR1 is SGDLS, CDR2 YYNGEE, per germline.